A selection of T cell receptor beta chains follows, all from one sample in a study of blood T cell repertoires in COVID-19. Here immunoSEQ multiplex PCR was the method, and the copy in TCRdb shows in-frame clones only, minus some. This table holds 250,000 or so clones, 86% found once. The material sequenced was peripheral blood. Receptors were obtained from a woman in her 30s with active or convalescent COVID-19. The CDR3 runs from the conserved cysteine through the conserved F or W. D genes are given only for firm matches. Some rows mark clone size as missing; the rest say once, few, many or name a class of expanded clone.

j_call,clone_size,v_call,d_call,cdr3_aa,cdr3_nt
TRBJ2-1,.,TRBV28,TRBD2,CASTRAGGPREQFF,TGTGCCAGCACTCGGGCGGGGGGGCCACGGGAGCAGTTCTTC
TRBJ1-5,.,TRBV6-4,TRBD1,CASSGDRATNQPQHF,TGTGCCAGCAGTGGGGACAGGGCAACAAATCAGCCCCAGCATTTT
TRBJ1-1,.,TRBV27,.,CASSTTGLPKTEAFF,TGTGCCAGCAGCACGACGGGACTCCCGAAGACTGAAGCTTTCTTT
TRBJ2-1,.,TRBV6-2/TRBV6-3,TRBD2,CASTPGLAGGYNEQFF,TGTGCCAGCACCCCCGGACTAGCGGGGGGATACAATGAGCAGTTCTTC
TRBJ1-4,.,TRBV27,.,CASSFGPTNEKLFF,TGTGCCAGCAGTTTTGGGCCAACTAATGAAAAACTGTTTTTT
TRBJ1-5,.,TRBV19,.,CASSIETVQVGNQPQHF,TGTGCCAGTAGTATAGAGACAGTTCAGGTGGGCAATCAGCCCCAGCATTTT
TRBJ1-2,.,TRBV5-6,TRBD1,CASKKTGEINYGYTF,TGTGCCAGTAAAAAAACAGGGGAAATTAACTATGGCTACACCTTC
TRBJ1-4,.,TRBV28,.,CASSFVAGLVGNEKLFF,TGTGCCAGCAGTTTTGTAGCTGGGTTAGTGGGTAATGAAAAACTGTTTTTT
TRBJ2-5,.,TRBV28,TRBD2,CASSPLRGAGGPVQETQYF,TGTGCCAGCAGTCCCCTTCGTGGAGCGGGGGGGCCAGTCCAAGAGACCCAGTACTTC
TRBJ2-5,.,TRBV6-2/TRBV6-3,.,CASSYSKALADQETQYF,TGTGCCAGCAGTTACTCGAAAGCACTAGCAGACCAAGAGACCCAGTACTTC
TRBJ1-1,.,TRBV2,TRBD1,CASSLLTGENTEAFF,TGTGCCAGCAGCTTATTGACAGGGGAGAACACTGAAGCTTTCTTT
TRBJ2-7,.,TRBV28,.,CASSPFRGGNEQYF,TGTGCCAGCAGTCCCTTCCGGGGTGGGAACGAGCAGTACTTC
TRBJ1-3,.,TRBV29-1,.,CSARGVPNTIYF,TGCAGCGCCCGAGGTGTCCCAAACACCATATATTTT
TRBJ2-3,once,TRBV19,.,CASTDPRDIHTQYF,TGTGCCAGTACCGATCCTCGGGACATTCATACGCAGTATTTT
TRBJ2-1,.,TRBV7-6,.,CASSLASPVYNEQFF,TGTGCCAGCAGCTTAGCCTCCCCGGTCTACAATGAGCAGTTCTTC
TRBJ1-4,.,TRBV30,.,CAWSRDRTGEKLFF,TGTGCCTGGAGCAGAGACAGGACGGGTGAAAAACTGTTTTTT
TRBJ2-5,few,TRBV6-1,TRBD2,CASSEASGGGIEETQYF,TGTGCCAGCAGTGAAGCGAGCGGGGGAGGGATAGAAGAGACCCAGTACTTC